This T cell receptor beta chain is drawn from a study of blood T cell repertoires in COVID-19. Study-wide context: Both acute and convalescent COVID-19 samples were obtained from the United States, Italy and Spain. T cells, B-cell-depleted T cells, or PBMCs provided the cDNA or gDNA that served as material.

CDR1 and CDR2 (germline): LGHNA, YNFKEQ. V was pared by 0 bases and J by 5 bases, with 7 bases between. This CDR3 has 13 residues. This clone was seen only a few times. In the original processing: Amplification of reference gene primers was used by the study to estimate nucleated cell counts. Using immunoSEQ multiplex PCR, the repertoire was profiled, and TCRdb retains in-frame clones only, with some absent. For V, J and clone size, that table is used; D and trimming come from the DNA. The profile shows approximately 340,000 clones, around 88% of them singletons. The rearrangement joins TRBV4-2 to TRBJ1-1; D gene unclear. Sequencing was done on a sample of peripheral blood. The receptor's source is a man younger than 40 with active or convalescent COVID-19. The CDR3 sequence is CASSQDRGTEAFF. The DNA for the CDR3 is TGTGCCAGCAGCCAAGATAGAGGGACTGAAGCTTTCTTT.